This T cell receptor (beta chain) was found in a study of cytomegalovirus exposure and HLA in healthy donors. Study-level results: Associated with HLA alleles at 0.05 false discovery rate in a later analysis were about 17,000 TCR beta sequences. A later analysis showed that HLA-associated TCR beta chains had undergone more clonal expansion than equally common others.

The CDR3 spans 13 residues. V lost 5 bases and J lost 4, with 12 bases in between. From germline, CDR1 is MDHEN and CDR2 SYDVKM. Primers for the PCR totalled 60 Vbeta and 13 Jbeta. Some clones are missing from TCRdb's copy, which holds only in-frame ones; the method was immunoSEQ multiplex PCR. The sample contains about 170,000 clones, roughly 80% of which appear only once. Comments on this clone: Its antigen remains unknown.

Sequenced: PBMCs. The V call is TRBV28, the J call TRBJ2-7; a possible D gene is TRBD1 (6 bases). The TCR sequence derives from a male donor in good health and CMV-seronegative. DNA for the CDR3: TGTGCCAGCAGTCCCGGCCAGGGGTACGAGCAGTACTTC. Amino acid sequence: CASSPGQGYEQYF.